The T cell receptor beta chain under discussion was sequenced for a study of T-cell memory formation after mild COVID-19. In the study overall: There were largely donor-specific TCR clusters.

V lost 0 bases and J lost 4; bases outside the gene matches: 4. Germline V lookup: CDR1 SGHRS, CDR2 YFSETQ. CDR3 length: 15 amino acids. In the case of this clonotype: What it recognizes is unknown.

TCRdb itself ran the 5' RACE reads through MiXCR, one entry per CDR3 protein. The sample lists some 320,000 distinct CDR3 sequences, roughly an eighth occurring once. Findings of the study overall: Nothing showed for sure that second-wave clones peaking on day 37 were SARS-CoV-2 specific. Most CD4+ clones that shrank were in CM and EM, while CD8+ ones turned up in EMRA. A second wave expanding day 15 to 37 was CD4+-biased; contracting clones were balanced.

The specimen was PBMCs or a T cell subset sorted from them (not recorded which). This sequence was found in a man younger than 35 who had mild COVID-19 (a few samples of this study predate the infection). Cell type and time point are not known. V and J are TRBV5-1 and TRBJ1-1; 9 positions agree with TRBD1. The CDR3: CASSLVPGQGTEAFF. The CDR3 DNA follows: TGCGCCAGCAGCTTGGTTCCGGGACAGGGCACTGAAGCTTTCTTT.